This TCR beta chain was sequenced for a study of human thymus T cells. The CDR3 extends over 15 amino acids. Trimming cost V 4 bases and J 5 bases, with 18 bases left between them. CDR1 is SGHRS, CDR2 YFSETQ, per germline. This table comes from immunoSEQ multiplex PCR, and its TCRdb copy is limited to in-frame clones, with some not included. The table shows about 60,000 clones, with 94% occurring only once. Blood DNA came from all available leukocytes, not a fixed cell number. This clone was seen a single time. Sequenced: blood. This clonotype was sampled from a boy under two years old with a congenital heart defect but otherwise immunologically healthy. This rearrangement joins TRBV5-1 to TRBJ1-1, with D possibly TRBD1 on 6 matching bases. CDR3 DNA sequence: TGCGCCAGCAGCCTGGAACAGGGTCAGAGGACTGAAGCTTTCTTT. Amino acids: CASSLEQGQRTEAFF.